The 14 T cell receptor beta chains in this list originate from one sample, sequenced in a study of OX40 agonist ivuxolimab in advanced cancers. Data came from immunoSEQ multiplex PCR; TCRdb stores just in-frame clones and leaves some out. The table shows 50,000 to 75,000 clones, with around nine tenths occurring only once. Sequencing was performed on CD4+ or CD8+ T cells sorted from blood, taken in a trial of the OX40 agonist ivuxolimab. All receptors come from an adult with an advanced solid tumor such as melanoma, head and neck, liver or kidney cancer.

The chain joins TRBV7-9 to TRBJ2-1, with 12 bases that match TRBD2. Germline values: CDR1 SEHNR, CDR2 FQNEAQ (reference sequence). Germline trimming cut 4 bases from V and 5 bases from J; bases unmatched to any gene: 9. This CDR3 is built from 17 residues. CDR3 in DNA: TGTGCCAGCAGCTCAGTATGGACTAGCGGGGACAACAATGAGCAGTTCTTC. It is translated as CASSSVWTSGDNNEQFF.

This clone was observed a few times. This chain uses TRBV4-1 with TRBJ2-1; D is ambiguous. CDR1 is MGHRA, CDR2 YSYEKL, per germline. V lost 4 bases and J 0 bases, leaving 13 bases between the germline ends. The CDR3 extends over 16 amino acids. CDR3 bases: TGCGCCAGCAGCCCTAATCTCGATAGCTCCTACAATGAGCAGTTCTTC. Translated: CASSPNLDSSYNEQFF.

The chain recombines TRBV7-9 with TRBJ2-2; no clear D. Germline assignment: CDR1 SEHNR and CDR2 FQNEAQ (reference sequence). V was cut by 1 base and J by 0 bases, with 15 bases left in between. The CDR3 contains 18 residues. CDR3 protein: CASSLGGTSLTNTGELFF. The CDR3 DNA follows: TGTGCCAGCAGCTTAGGCGGCACGTCTTTAACGAACACCGGGGAGCTGTTTTTT.

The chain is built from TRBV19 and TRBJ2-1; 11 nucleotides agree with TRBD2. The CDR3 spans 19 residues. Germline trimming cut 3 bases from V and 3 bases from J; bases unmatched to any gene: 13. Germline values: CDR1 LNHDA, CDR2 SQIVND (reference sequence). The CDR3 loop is CASSIEGTSGHSRYNEQFF. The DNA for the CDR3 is TGTGCCAGTAGTATTGAGGGGACTAGCGGACATTCGCGCTACAATGAGCAGTTCTTC. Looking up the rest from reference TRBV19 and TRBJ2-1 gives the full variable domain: DGGITQSPKYLFRKEGQNVTLSCEQNLNHDAMYWYRQDPGQGLRLIYYSQIVNDFQKGDIAEGYSVSREKKESFPLTVTSAQKNPTAFYLCASSIEGTSGHSRYNEQFFGPGTRLTVL.

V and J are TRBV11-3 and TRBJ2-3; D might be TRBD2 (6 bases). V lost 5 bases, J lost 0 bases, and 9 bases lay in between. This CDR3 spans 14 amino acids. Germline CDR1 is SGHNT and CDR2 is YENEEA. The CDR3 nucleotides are TGTGCCAGCAGCGCGGGACCCAGCACAGATACGCAGTATTTT. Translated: CASSAGPSTDTQYF.

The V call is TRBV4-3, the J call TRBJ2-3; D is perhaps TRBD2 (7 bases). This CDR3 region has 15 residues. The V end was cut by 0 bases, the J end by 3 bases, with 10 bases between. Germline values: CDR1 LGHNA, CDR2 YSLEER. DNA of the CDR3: TGCGCCAGCAGCCAAGAGGGGGGGGCTACAGATACGCAGTATTTT. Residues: CASSQEGGATDTQYF.

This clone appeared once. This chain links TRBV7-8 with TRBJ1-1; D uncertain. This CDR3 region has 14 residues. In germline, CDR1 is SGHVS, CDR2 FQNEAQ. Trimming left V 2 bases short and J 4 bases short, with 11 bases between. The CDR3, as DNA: TGTGCCAGCAGCTTATTCTCACCGGGCACTGAAGCTTTCTTT. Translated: CASSLFSPGTEAFF.

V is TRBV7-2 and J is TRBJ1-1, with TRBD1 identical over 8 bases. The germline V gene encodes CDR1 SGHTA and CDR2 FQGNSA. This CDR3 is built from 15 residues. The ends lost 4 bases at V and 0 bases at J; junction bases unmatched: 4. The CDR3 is CASSSGTGVNTEAFF. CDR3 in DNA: TGTGCCAGCAGCTCTGGGACAGGAGTGAACACTGAAGCTTTCTTT.

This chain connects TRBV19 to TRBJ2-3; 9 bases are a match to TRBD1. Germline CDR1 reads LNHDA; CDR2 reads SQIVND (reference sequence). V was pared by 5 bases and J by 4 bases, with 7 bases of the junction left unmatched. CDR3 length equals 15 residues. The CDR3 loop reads CASSAPGQGPDTQYF. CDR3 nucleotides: TGTGCCAGTAGTGCTCCGGGACAGGGCCCAGATACGCAGTATTTT.

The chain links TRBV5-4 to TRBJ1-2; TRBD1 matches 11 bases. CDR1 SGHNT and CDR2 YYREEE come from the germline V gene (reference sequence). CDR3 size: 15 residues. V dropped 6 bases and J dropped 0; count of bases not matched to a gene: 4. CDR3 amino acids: CASKGTGGANYGYTF. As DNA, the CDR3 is TGTGCCAGCAAGGGGACAGGGGGAGCTAACTATGGCTACACCTTC.

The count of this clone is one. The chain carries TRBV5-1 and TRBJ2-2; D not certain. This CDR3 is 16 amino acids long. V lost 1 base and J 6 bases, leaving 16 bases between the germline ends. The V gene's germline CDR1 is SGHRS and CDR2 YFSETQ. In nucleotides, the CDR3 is TGCGCCAGCAGCTTGTTCGATGTTAAAAATTCCGGGGAGCTGTTTTTT. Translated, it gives CASSLFDVKNSGELFF.

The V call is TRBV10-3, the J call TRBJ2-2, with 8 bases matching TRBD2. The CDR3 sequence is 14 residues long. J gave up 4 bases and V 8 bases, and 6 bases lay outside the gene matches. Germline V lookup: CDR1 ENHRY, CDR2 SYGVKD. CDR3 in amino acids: CAIRGGPSTGELFF. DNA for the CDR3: TGTGCCATCCGCGGGGGGCCTAGCACCGGGGAGCTGTTTTTT.

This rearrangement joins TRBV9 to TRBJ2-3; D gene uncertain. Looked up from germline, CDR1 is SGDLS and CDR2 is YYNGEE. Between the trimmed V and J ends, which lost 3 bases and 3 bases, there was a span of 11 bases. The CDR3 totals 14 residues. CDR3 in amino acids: CASSAEPGTDTQYF. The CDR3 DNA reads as TGTGCCAGCAGCGCAGAGCCCGGGACAGATACGCAGTATTTT.

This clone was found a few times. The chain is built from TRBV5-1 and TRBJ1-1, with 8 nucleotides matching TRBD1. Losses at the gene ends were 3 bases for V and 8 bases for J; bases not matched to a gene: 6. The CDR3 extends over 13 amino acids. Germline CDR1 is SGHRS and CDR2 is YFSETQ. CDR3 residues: CASSSGQGGEAFF. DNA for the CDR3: TGCGCCAGCAGCTCCGGACAGGGCGGGGAAGCTTTCTTT.